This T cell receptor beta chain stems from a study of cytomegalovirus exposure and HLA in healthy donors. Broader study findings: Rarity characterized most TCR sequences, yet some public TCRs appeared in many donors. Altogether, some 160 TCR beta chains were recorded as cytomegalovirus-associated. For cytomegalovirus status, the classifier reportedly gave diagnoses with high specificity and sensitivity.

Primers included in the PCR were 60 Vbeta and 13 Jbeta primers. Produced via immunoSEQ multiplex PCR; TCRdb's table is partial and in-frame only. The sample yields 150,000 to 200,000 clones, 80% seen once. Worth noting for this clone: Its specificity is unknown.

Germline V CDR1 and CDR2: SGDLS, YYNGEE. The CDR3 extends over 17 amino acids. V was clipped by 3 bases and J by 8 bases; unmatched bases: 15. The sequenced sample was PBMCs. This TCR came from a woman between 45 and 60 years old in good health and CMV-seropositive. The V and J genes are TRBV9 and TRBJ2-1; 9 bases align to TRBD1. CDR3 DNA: TGTGCCAGCAGCGCGGAACAGGGGGCGGCGAATATCGATGAGCAGTTCTTC. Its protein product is CASSAEQGAANIDEQFF.